Following are 25 T cell receptor beta chains from one sample sequenced in a study of response to subunit inactivated influenza vaccine. TCRdb reprocessed the RT-PCR reads via MiXCR and lists one record per CDR3 protein. The data show around 320,000 distinct CDR3 sequences, with around 20% seen just once and about 9.4% held by the top ten. Sequenced here: PBMCs from blood, sampled less than 22 months after vaccination. The receptor set was obtained from a man between 45 and 75 years old who received an inactivated influenza vaccine.

The CDR3 spells CATSRDRAATNEKLFF. The CDR3 DNA follows: TGTGCCACCAGCAGAGATCGGGCAGCAACTAATGAAAAACTGTTTTTT. This chain joins TRBV15 and TRBJ1-4; D remains ambiguous. The V gene lost 0 bases and the J gene lost 0 bases, with 8 bases spanning the gap. Germline-derived CDR1 and CDR2 are LNHNV and YYDKDF (reference sequence). The CDR3 spans 16 residues.

CDR3 DNA: TGTGCCAGCAGTTACTCAAAAAAAAGAGCTTTCTTT. As protein: CASSYSKKRAFF. The V call is TRBV6-2 or TRBV6-3, the J call TRBJ1-1; no clear D gene. The V and J ends lost 0 bases and 10 bases respectively, with 9 bases between them. Germline CDR1 and CDR2: MNHEY and SVGEGT. The length of the CDR3 is 12 residues.

This rearrangement joins TRBV5-1 to TRBJ1-4; D unresolved. The CDR3 consists of 16 residues. CDR1 is SGHRS, CDR2 YFSETQ, per germline. V shed 0 bases and J shed 10 bases, with 19 bases lying between them. The chain's CDR3 is CASSLARQAGSGKLFF. CDR3 DNA sequence: TGCGCCAGCAGCTTGGCCCGGCAGGCTGGGAGCGGAAAACTGTTTTTT.

In its sample, this clonotype was seen a few times. The genes are TRBV18 and TRBJ2-1; 7 bases fit TRBD2. The J segment lost 5 bases and the V segment lost 6 bases, leaving 10 bases of the junction unmatched. CDR3 size: 15 residues. Germline V gives CDR1 KGHSH, CDR2 LQKENI. The CDR3 nucleotides are TGTGCCAGCTCTCCTAGCGGACCAGGTAACAATGAGCAGTTCTTC. Translated: CASSPSGPGNNEQFF.

In this sample, this clonotype turned up many times. This chain connects TRBV12-3 or TRBV12-4 to TRBJ1-2, with D unclear. The CDR3 length is 13 residues. The germline V and J ends were trimmed by 4 bases and 1 base, with 7 bases remaining between them. The chain's CDR3 is CASSYLVNYGYTF. CDR3 nucleotides: TGTGCCAGCAGTTATCTGGTTAACTATGGCTACACCTTC.

This clonotype was recorded a few times. The rearrangement uses TRBV20-1 and TRBJ2-7; 7 nucleotides agree with TRBD1. CDR1 DFQATT and CDR2 SNEGSKA come from the germline V gene (reference sequence). J lost 5 bases, V lost 1 base, and 5 bases had no gene match. This CDR3 contains 13 residues. CDR3 protein: CSARARGRNEQYF. As DNA, the CDR3 is TGCAGTGCTAGAGCCAGGGGGAGAAACGAGCAGTACTTC.

This clonotype turned up a few times. V usage is TRBV7-6 and J usage is TRBJ1-6, with D maybe TRBD1 (5 bases). CDR1 is SGHVS and CDR2 is FNYEAQ in the germline V gene. The CDR3 has 14 residues. V lost 6 bases, J lost 5 bases, and 11 bases lay in between. The CDR3 spells CASRRDGNNSPLHF. As DNA, the CDR3 is TGTGCCAGCAGACGGGACGGCAATAATTCACCCCTCCACTTT.

This clonotype occurred a few times. The V and J genes are TRBV10-3 and TRBJ1-1; no reliable D call. In germline, CDR1 is ENHRY, CDR2 SYGVKD. The CDR3 contains 14 residues. Trimming removed 4 bases from V and 4 bases from J, with 13 bases in between. CDR3 in DNA: TGTGCCATCAGTGTTTCAGATTTGGGCACTGAAGCTTTCTTT. Amino acid sequence: CAISVSDLGTEAFF.

This clonotype was found many times. The gene calls are TRBV6-1 and TRBJ1-1; no firm D call. The CDR3 spans 13 residues. Trimming took off 8 bases at V and 3 bases at J, with 13 bases between the two ends. The V gene's germline CDR1 is MNHNS and CDR2 SASEGT. The CDR3 spells CASRKVRYTEAFF. In DNA, the CDR3 is TGTGCCAGCCGCAAGGTACGGTACACTGAAGCTTTCTTT.

The chain couples TRBV12-5 to TRBJ1-1; 9 bases line up with TRBD1. This CDR3 is 17 amino acids long. In germline, CDR1 is LGHNT, CDR2 FRNRAP. V lost 0 bases and J lost 1; bases outside the gene matches: 6. The CDR3 DNA reads as TGTGCTAGTGGTTTGGTATTGGACAGGGGACAGAACACTGAAGCTTTCTTT. Its protein product is CASGLVLDRGQNTEAFF.

V is TRBV2 and J is TRBJ1-4; the D gene is possibly TRBD1 (5 bases). CDR3 length: 15 residues. Per the germline V gene, CDR1 is SNHLY and CDR2 is FYNNEI. Deletions cut 2 bases from V and 4 bases from J, with 11 bases between. This CDR3 reads CASSELGADNEKLFF. CDR3 DNA: TGTGCCAGCAGTGAACTTGGGGCAGATAATGAAAAACTGTTTTTT.

J is TRBJ2-7 and V is TRBV7-9; 7 bases align to TRBD2. CDR3 length: 15 residues. Germline V CDR1 and CDR2: SEHNR, FQNEAQ (reference sequence). Losses at the gene ends were 1 base for V and 7 bases for J; bases not matched to a gene: 10. The CDR3 sequence: CASSLGRRELGEQYF. CDR3 sequence (DNA): TGTGCCAGCAGCTTAGGACGGCGGGAGCTGGGGGAGCAGTACTTC.

Ten or more counts support this clonotype. This chain uses TRBV29-1 with TRBJ1-1; TRBD1 agrees at 11 bases. This CDR3 contains 14 residues. J was trimmed by 5 bases and V by 7 bases; bases with no gene match: 9. Germline V gene sequence: CDR1 SQVTM, CDR2 ANQGSEA. The CDR3 DNA reads as TGCAGCGCAGGGGACAGGGGGGAATTTACTGAAGCTTTCTTT. This codes for CSAGDRGEFTEAFF.

This chain links TRBV20-1 with TRBJ1-5; 7 positions agree with TRBD1. Germline CDR1 reads DFQATT; CDR2 reads SNEGSKA (reference sequence). This CDR3 has 14 amino acids. V lost 6 bases and J lost 1; bases outside the gene matches: 6. The CDR3 DNA follows: TGCAGTGCCCGACAGGGCAGGAGCAATCAGCCCCAGCATTTT. Protein: CSARQGRSNQPQHF.

This clonotype was detected a few times. The chain is built from TRBV6-1 and TRBJ2-7, with D uncertain. V lost 6 bases, J lost 0 bases, and 15 bases lay in between. Germline V lookup: CDR1 MNHNS, CDR2 SASEGT. This CDR3 spans 15 amino acids. CDR3 in DNA: TGTGCCAGCAGAACTAATCCTGCACCCTCCTACGAGCAGTACTTC. Its translation is CASRTNPAPSYEQYF.

The chain employs TRBV4-1 and TRBJ1-6, with D unresolved. The CDR3 runs 17 residues. The germline V and J ends were trimmed by 0 bases and 4 bases, with 13 bases remaining between them. Germline CDR1 and CDR2: MGHRA and YSYEKL. For the CDR3, the DNA is TGCGCCAGCAGCCAAGATAGCAGCCGAGCTTATAATTCACCCCTCCACTTT. As protein: CASSQDSSRAYNSPLHF.

The chain employs TRBV9 and TRBJ2-7; 8 bases are shared with TRBD2. CDR1 SGDLS and CDR2 YYNGEE come from the germline V gene. The CDR3 length is 15 residues. With V trimmed by 7 bases and J by 2 bases, 11 bases remained unmatched. As DNA, the CDR3 is TGTGCCAGCCGTGTACTCAGCGGGAGCACCTACGAGCAGTACTTC. Translation gives CASRVLSGSTYEQYF.

This clonotype was seen a few times. The chain employs TRBV12-3 or TRBV12-4 and TRBJ2-2, with TRBD2 matching 9 bases. CDR3 size: 14 residues. The J segment lost 4 bases and the V segment lost 4 bases, leaving 1 base of the junction unmatched. This CDR3 is CASSYSGSTGELFF. The CDR3 DNA sequence: TGTGCCAGCAGTTATAGCGGGAGCACCGGGGAGCTGTTTTTT.

This clonotype was seen only a few times. The rearrangement links TRBV2 to TRBJ1-1, with 9 bases identical to TRBD1. The germline V gene has CDR1 SNHLY and CDR2 FYNNEI. The CDR3 is 13 residues long. Unmatched junction bases numbered 3, after V lost 6 bases and J lost 4 bases. CDR3 coding DNA: TGTGCCAGCAGGATGACAGGGGGCACTGAAGCTTTCTTT. It encodes CASRMTGGTEAFF. The full variable domain, rest sourced from reference TRBV2 and TRBJ1-1, is EPEVTQTPSHQVTQMGQEVILRCVPISNHLYFYWYRQILGQKVEFLVSFYNNEISEKSEIFDDQFSVERPDGSNFTLKIRSTKLEDSAMYFCASRMTGGTEAFFGQGTRLTVV.

This rearrangement joins TRBV9 to TRBJ1-1, with D uncertain. Trimming left V 0 bases short and J 7 bases short, with 10 bases between. The CDR3 has 13 residues. The V gene's germline CDR1 is SGDLS and CDR2 YYNGEE. The CDR3 loop reads CASSVAANGEAFF. CDR3 coding DNA: TGTGCCAGCAGCGTAGCGGCAAATGGTGAAGCTTTCTTT.

The chain couples TRBV24-1 to TRBJ1-1; D uncertain. The CDR3 totals 14 residues. Germline values: CDR1 KGHDR, CDR2 SFDVKD. V was cut by 12 bases and J by 1 base, with 17 bases left in between. The CDR3, as DNA: TGTGCCCCGCCCCCAGGAAGGGAGAACACTGAAGCTTTCTTT. This codes for CAPPPGRENTEAFF.

The rearrangement uses TRBV10-3 and TRBJ1-3; D remains ambiguous. CDR1 is ENHRY, CDR2 SYGVKD, per germline. The ends were cut back, 2 bases at V and 8 bases at J, with 16 bases in the middle. The CDR3 totals 15 residues. In nucleotides, the CDR3 is TGTGCCATCAGTGAGCTAGGACTTTTGGTGGACACCATATATTTT. As protein: CAISELGLLVDTIYF.

This clonotype was recorded at least ten times. The chain links TRBV5-6 to TRBJ1-6, with TRBD1 as a possible D gene (6 bases). CDR1 is SGHDT and CDR2 is YYEEEE in the germline V gene. V dropped 1 base and J dropped 6 bases, with 8 bases sitting between them. The CDR3 runs 14 residues. This chain's CDR3 is CASSLRGINSPLHF. The CDR3 coding sequence is TGTGCCAGCAGCTTGAGGGGGATTAATTCACCCCTCCACTTT.

This clonotype has a count of ten or more. The CDR3 DNA sequence: TGTGCCAGCACTCTAGACAGGGCTGGAAACACCATATATTTT. Its translation is CASTLDRAGNTIYF. The gene calls are TRBV21-1 and TRBJ1-3; no DNA check was done on the table's D call, TRBD1. TRBV21-1 is classified as a pseudogene. The CDR3 covers 14 residues.

V gene TRBV28 combines with J gene TRBJ1-1; 9 bases map to TRBD1. The germline gives CDR1 MDHEN, CDR2 SYDVKM. The CDR3 has 13 amino acids. V shed 5 bases and J 9 bases; nucleotides not matched to a gene: 7. The CDR3 spells CASSGGQGLQAFF. CDR3 in DNA: TGTGCCAGCAGTGGGGGACAGGGTCTACAAGCTTTCTTT.